This passage covers 5 T cell receptor beta chains from one sample sequenced in a study of T cells in Graves' hyperthyroidism and ophthalmopathy. RNA transcripts provided the source from which TCR beta CDR3 regions were amplified. First-round RT-PCR with HTBI primers amplified the TCR CDR3 region. TCRdb re-derived calls from the multiplex PCR reads in MiXCR, one entry per CDR3 protein. The top ten clones hold around two fifths of a sample with 500,000 to 600,000 distinct CDR3 sequences, approximately 49% of them seen once. The source material was peripheral blood or thyroid tissue (not recorded which). All receptors derive from an adult woman with Graves' disease, either hyperthyroidism or ophthalmopathy (not recorded which).

CDR3 in DNA: TGCAGTGCGATCGACAGGGTCATAGAGGGGAATCAGCCCCAGCATTTT. Protein product: CSAIDRVIEGNQPQHF. The chain has TRBV20-1 and TRBJ1-5; 7 nucleotides agree with TRBD1. After removal of 6 bases from V and 4 bases from J, the junction contained 15 bases not matched to a gene. The CDR3 spans 16 residues. Germline CDR1 is DFQATT and CDR2 is SNEGSKA (reference sequence).

This clonotype appeared a few times. The chain carries TRBV29-1 and TRBJ2-2, with a weak D call TRBD2 (5 bases). Trimming shortened V by 6 bases and J by 8 bases, and 10 bases separated the two germline ends. The CDR3 sequence is 11 residues long. Germline lookup yields CDR1 SQVTM and CDR2 ANQGSEA. The CDR3 spells CSVLTIGELFF. The DNA for the CDR3 is TGCAGCGTCTTGACTATTGGGGAGCTGTTTTTT.

This clonotype was seen repeatedly, ten times or more. V is TRBV7-2 and J is TRBJ2-7; 9 bases align to TRBD1. Trimming at V came to 4 bases and at J to 7 bases, leaving 11 bases not matched to a gene. From germline, CDR1 is SGHTA and CDR2 FQGNSA. The CDR3 consists of 15 residues. The CDR3 sequence is CASSYRGQGAEEQYF. The CDR3 bases are TGTGCCAGCAGCTACAGGGGGCAGGGGGCGGAGGAGCAGTACTTC.

V is TRBV14 and J is TRBJ1-4; tentative D call: TRBD1 (5 bases). Germline V CDR1 and CDR2: SGHDN, FVKESK. This CDR3 spans 15 amino acids. V shed 4 bases and J shed 8 bases, with 17 bases lying between them. For the CDR3, the DNA is TGTGCCAGCAGCCCTTTGGGCGTCAGGGACGAAAAACTGTTTTTT. This codes for CASSPLGVRDEKLFF.

As to this clonotype: A single base separates this from a much larger clone, so it may be a read error. The genes are TRBV10-3 and TRBJ2-3; D is ambiguous. CDR3 length equals 17 residues. V lost 4 bases to trimming and J lost 1 base, with 18 bases between them. From germline, CDR1 is ENHRY and CDR2 SYGVKD. The CDR3 coding sequence is TGTGCCATCAGTGCTGGCGTAGGCACATCTTGCACAGATACGCAGTATTTT. Translating it yields CAISAGVGTSCTDTQYF.